The rows below give T cell receptor beta chains drawn from one sample of a study of shared clonotypes between healthy human individuals. Profiling relied on immunoSEQ multiplex PCR, and the TCRdb table lists in-frame clones only, not all of them. The data show 800,000 to 1,200,000 clones, about four fifths seen once. The specimen sequenced was memory CD4+ T cells from PBMCs. The receptors were gathered from a man aged 18-30 years in good health. Some clones in this sample may be carry-over from other donors' samples. Both conserved end residues are part of each CDR3. Each record gives: V gene, CDR3 protein.

TRBV6-1 CASSLAGGGTEAFF
TRBV10-1 CASSEYVNTEAFF
TRBV27 CASSRDRGSYEQYF
TRBV2 CASTKTSGRKGEQFF
TRBV4-2 CASSQGQGSYEQYF
TRBV4-2 CASSQGGGLSYEQYF
TRBV5-1 CASSSGTVDQETQYF
TRBV2 CASSEGRGYGYTF
TRBV7-2 CASSLGGVGNQPQHF
TRBV10-3 CAISDYGTEAFF
TRBV27 CASSVYRGQAFF
TRBV29-1 CSVQGNEEKLFF
TRBV18 CASSPQGAGEQYF
TRBV5-3 CARSSRATGPNEQFF
TRBV7-2 CASSLGLAASNTQYF
TRBV4-1 CASSLGGTRSYNEQFF
TRBV19 CASSAGPRVEGQLFF
TRBV25-1 CGNSPGGELFF
TRBV5-1 CASSLVLAGLSGNEQFF
TRBV28 CASSFPGQGHSYGYTF
TRBV29-1 CSVDRGTASEAFF
TRBV7-8 CASSLWRYEQYF
TRBV18 CASSPSSGANVLTF
TRBV5-1 CASSIGQSLYNEQFF
TRBV7-2 CASSLGGGRGSEQFF
TRBV28 CASSGSPTYEQYF
TRBV27 CATSGGWGSGANVLTF
TRBV25-1 CASSGYSYEQYF
TRBV28 CASRVSGVYEQYF
TRBV29-1 CSVMYNSYEQYF
TRBV4-3 CASSRGPGQAYEQYF
TRBV7-3 CASSPGYGGRGRTDTQYF
TRBV19 CASSSRTGRLSSEQYF
TRBV5-1 CASRPAGNTEAFF
TRBV7-2 CASRNMPRDGYTF
TRBV18 CASSPPSNTEAFF
TRBV18 CASSPQITGGASNYGYTF
TRBV19 CASSPLRDRRWFNEQFF
TRBV4-1 CASSQGRELNQPQHF
TRBV7-9 CASSLEDSRAFF
TRBV11-2 CASSLEQNEQFF